The sequence of this T cell receptor (beta chain) was determined in a study of T cells in localized non-small cell lung cancer. The study, taken as a whole, reports: Measurement of T cell clonality placed uninvolved adjacent lung highest, above the level in tumor. Heterogeneity cannot be ruled out, as sequencing used one tumor region only.

As for this clone: Its specificity is not known.

The method was immunoSEQ multiplex PCR; TCRdb's version includes in-frame clones alone and lacks a portion of them. This table has 25,000 to 30,000 clones, about 80% appearing once. The CDR3 contains 12 residues. The TCR comes from a man aged 35 to 70 with stage III lung adenocarcinoma. The input for sequencing was peripheral blood mononuclear cells, taken before any cancer treatment. This chain links TRBV12-1 with TRBJ2-7. TRBV12-1 is a listed pseudogene. The CDR3: CARRRFLYEQYF. The DNA of the CDR3 is TGTGCCAGGAGAAGGTTCCTCTACGAGCAGTACTTC.